The TCR beta chain described here comes from a study of T cells in Graves' hyperthyroidism and ophthalmopathy (dated by TCRdb to the late 2010s). A note on the overall study: A discovery cohort of fewer than 110 patients, approximately 44 with Graves' ophthalmopathy and about 60 with stable Graves' hyperthyroidism, was used to find distinguishing TCR V-J signatures. Prospective prediction of ophthalmopathy was tested in an independent validation cohort consisting of 18 hyperthyroidism patients and around 17 patients who later progressed to ophthalmopathy. The 80 to 100 discovery patients were randomly divided into training and test sets at a 7:3 ratio. The study also compared thyroid tissue and blood T-cell repertoires from roughly 6 Graves' hyperthyroidism patients. Following sampling, methimazole starting at 30 mg daily was given to hyperthyroidism patients, and high-dose intravenous methylprednisolone was given to ophthalmopathy patients. TCR Vbeta CDR3 sequencing of 130 to 150 peripheral blood samples (roughly 43 ophthalmopathy, around 80 hyperthyroidism and roughly 17 progressor patients) is reported in the paper.

This clonotype was counted only a few times. Its antigen has not been determined. No much larger clonotype is one base removed from it; base qualities were not supplied. Any patient with an uncontrolled infection, another autoimmune disease, pregnancy or lactation was excluded. Diagnoses relied on clinical symptoms, serum thyroxine and TRAb, thyroid ultrasound and orbital computed tomography. Total RNA was extracted using Trizol reagent, and RNA quality was assessed on an Agilent 2100 Bioanalyzer. Per the germline V gene, SGHVS is the CDR1 and FQNEAQ is the CDR2. The CDR3, from cysteine to phenylalanine, totals 12 residues. Here the CDR3 DNA is all that survives: 36 bases in frame from base 1. V loses 3 bases of germline sequence and J loses 9 bases, and the interval between the two ends is 11 bases. Study-wide conclusions, independent of this receptor: In validation, progression to ophthalmopathy was predicted by the model with more than 65% sensitivity and nearly 75% specificity, a median of around 5.9 months before onset. Blood samples also contained most of the expanded thyroid clonotypes (frequency above 0.001), which suggests that blood repertoires may reflect thyroid immune responses. In cross-validation, a model built on a 13 V-J signature told ophthalmopathy apart from stable hyperthyroidism with approximately 91% sensitivity and approximately 81% specificity, and in testing the same model reached 80%/75%. No statistical method was used to fix the sample size in advance, and group allocation was not hidden from the investigators.

The TCR beta CDR3 regions were amplified from the RNA transcripts. The first round of RT-PCR for the TCR CDR3 was performed with the HTBI primer set and the Qiagen OneStep RT-PCR kit. Libraries were constructed in a second round of multiplex PCR, after which size selection and purification were carried out. Paired-end sequencing of the libraries was performed with 100 bp reads on an Illumina HiSeq2000. In the source study's methods: SOAPnuke was used to process the raw data, removing reads that contained adapters or uncalled bases, had a mean Phred below 15, or lacked an exact match to the constant primer or identifier. COPE v1.2.5 was used to merge high-quality paired reads, and clonotypes were defined as unique nucleotide sequences. Clonotypes were aligned to IMGT TRBV, TRBD and TRBJ reference segments using MiTCR v1.1. Only V-J combinations with frequency above 0.0001, covering about 99% of repertoires, were analysed. A TCS score was defined as the ratio of F50 (clonal expansion) to E x V (chaos), with BLOSUM62-based TCRdist applied between CDR3 peptides within each V-J. Welch's t-statistics and random forest reduced some 510 V-J features to 10 to 15, which were used in a naive Bayes classifier (R e1071). The Morisita-Horn index was used to measure how similar the thyroid and blood repertoires were. TCRdb reanalyzed the raw reads on its own, using fastp at Q25 for trimming and MiXCR for clone calling, and kept in-frame beta chains. CDR3 protein duplicates are merged, each entry listing the most common genes and DNA. TCRdb assigned the V and J calls; the authors' analysis was not used. This sample holds about 660,000 distinct CDR3 sequences; 45% were observed only once. Jointly, the top ten make up less than 9.5% of the sample.

The chain uses TRBV7-8 and TRBJ2-5, with the identity of the D gene unclear. The sequenced sample was peripheral blood or thyroid tissue (not recorded which). The sequence came from an adult man with Graves' disease, either hyperthyroidism or ophthalmopathy (not recorded which). The CDR3 in this case is CASSLSLDSQYF. The DNA sequence reads TGTGCCAGCAGCTTGTCCCTGGATTCCCAGTACTTC.